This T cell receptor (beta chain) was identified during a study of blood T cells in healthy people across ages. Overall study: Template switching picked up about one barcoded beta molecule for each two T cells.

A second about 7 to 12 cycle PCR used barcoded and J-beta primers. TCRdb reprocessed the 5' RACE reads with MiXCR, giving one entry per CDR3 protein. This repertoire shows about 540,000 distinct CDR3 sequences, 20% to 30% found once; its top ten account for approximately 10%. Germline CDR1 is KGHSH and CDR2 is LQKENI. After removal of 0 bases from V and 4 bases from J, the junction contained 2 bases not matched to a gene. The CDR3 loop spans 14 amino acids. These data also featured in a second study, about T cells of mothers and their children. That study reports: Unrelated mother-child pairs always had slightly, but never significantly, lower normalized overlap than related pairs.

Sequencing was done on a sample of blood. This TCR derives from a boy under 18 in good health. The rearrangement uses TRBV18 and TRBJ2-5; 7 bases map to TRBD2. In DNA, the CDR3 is TGTGCCAGCTCACCACCGTGGGGGGGAGAGACCCAGTACTTC. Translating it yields CASSPPWGGETQYF.